This is a list of T cell receptor beta chains from one sample in a study of cytomegalovirus exposure and HLA in healthy donors. The method was immunoSEQ multiplex PCR; TCRdb's version includes in-frame clones alone and lacks a portion of them. The top ten clones hold 2% to 2.5% of a sample with some 160,000 clones, around 82% of them seen once. The sequenced material came from PBMCs. These receptors were taken from a man aged 55 to 70 in good health and CMV-seronegative. Each CDR3 is given with its conserved first and last residue. D genes are given only for firm matches. A row's size may be missing; if present it is once, few, many or a size class.

D gene,clone size,V gene,J gene,CDR3 protein,CDR3 DNA
TRBD1,NA,TRBV7-9,TRBJ2-7,CASSSTGYEQYF,TGTGCCAGCAGCTCGACAGGGTACGAGCAGTACTTC
NA,once,TRBV5-1,TRBJ2-7,CASSWGGGSYEQYF,TGCGCCAGCAGCTGGGGGGGCGGGAGCTACGAGCAGTACTTC
TRBD1,NA,TRBV6-5,TRBJ2-7,CASSLGTGSYEQYF,TGTGCCAGCAGCCTCGGGACAGGGTCCTACGAGCAGTACTTC
NA,few,TRBV6-4,TRBJ1-4,CASSATGFGNEKLFF,TGTGCCAGCAGTGCCACAGGTTTCGGTAATGAAAAACTGTTTTTT
TRBD1,NA,TRBV10-3,TRBJ1-3,CAISSQGAGGNTIYF,TGTGCCATCAGTTCTCAGGGGGCAGGAGGAAACACCATATATTTT
TRBD1,NA,TRBV7-9,TRBJ2-6,CASSWTGFASSGANVLTF,TGTGCCAGCAGCTGGACAGGATTTGCGAGCTCTGGGGCCAACGTCCTGACTTTC
NA,NA,TRBV15,TRBJ2-5,CATSRGEGTWTQYF,TGTGCCACCAGCAGAGGGGAAGGGACTTGGACCCAGTACTTC
NA,NA,TRBV5-1,TRBJ1-5,CASSLAGGQPQHF,TGCGCCAGCAGCTTGGCCGGAGGTCAGCCCCAGCATTTT
NA,NA,TRBV10-1,TRBJ2-5,CASSVGGGIKTQYF,TGCGCCAGCAGTGTGGGAGGGGGGATCAAGACCCAGTACTTC
NA,few,TRBV27,TRBJ2-3,CASSWGGTAHTDTQYF,TGTGCCAGCAGCTGGGGCGGGACAGCGCACACAGATACGCAGTATTTT